The 30 T cell receptor beta chains below all came from one sample that was sequenced in a study of technical replicates of blood from a few donors. The assay was immunoSEQ multiplex PCR, and TCRdb's table has in-frame clones only and misses some. The sample has fewer than 95,000 clones, roughly nine tenths seen once. Sequencing was performed on T cells isolated from PBMCs. These receptor sequences come from a human donor in good health.

This sequence joins TRBV9 and TRBJ2-3; 8 bases agree with TRBD2. V trimming: 3 bases; J trimming: 2 bases; junction bases outside the gene matches: 8. The CDR3 extends over 16 amino acids. Germline CDR1 reads SGDLS; CDR2 reads YYNGEE. This chain's CDR3 is CASSAGAGAITDTQYF. CDR3 coding DNA: TGTGCCAGCAGCGCGGGAGCGGGGGCGATCACAGATACGCAGTATTTT. Based on the CDR3 plus reference TRBV9 and TRBJ2-3, the full variable domain is DSGVTQTPKHLITATGQRVTLRCSPRSGDLSVYWYQQSLDQGLQFLIQYYNGEERAKGNILERFSAQQFPDLHSELNLSSLELGDSALYFCASSAGAGAITDTQYFGPGTRLTVL.

This chain links TRBV28 with TRBJ2-5, with 8 bases aligning to TRBD1. There are 13 residues in the CDR3. Germline CDR1 is MDHEN and CDR2 is SYDVKM. Trimming removed 6 bases from V and 5 bases from J; junction bases left unmatched: 5. This CDR3 is CASRDREVETQYF. CDR3 DNA sequence: TGTGCCAGCAGGGACAGGGAGGTGGAGACCCAGTACTTC.

The rearrangement links TRBV10-3 to TRBJ2-3, with TRBD2 matching 11 bases. The germline V gene has CDR1 ENHRY and CDR2 SYGVKD. The CDR3 has 17 residues. After removal of 6 bases from V and 2 bases from J, the junction contained 10 bases not matched to a gene. CDR3 in amino acids: CAIRKPGLAENTDTQYF. Here the CDR3 DNA reads TGTGCCATCAGGAAACCGGGACTAGCGGAGAACACAGATACGCAGTATTTT.

The chain employs TRBV6-6 and TRBJ1-1, with no clear D. The CDR3 is made up of 13 amino acids. Germline V gives CDR1 MNHNY, CDR2 SVGAGI (reference sequence). Trimming shortened V by 6 bases and J by 3 bases, and 11 bases separated the two germline ends. The CDR3 sequence: CASREQWDTEAFF. DNA of the CDR3: TGTGCCAGCAGGGAACAGTGGGACACTGAAGCTTTCTTT.

The V and J genes are TRBV7-9 and TRBJ2-5; D gene uncertain. CDR1 and CDR2 from the germline V gene are SEHNR and FQNEAQ (reference sequence). The ends were cut back, 7 bases at V and 2 bases at J, with 11 bases in the middle. The CDR3 sequence is 13 residues long. CDR3 region: CASTLPPQETQYF. The CDR3 region has the DNA TGTGCCAGCACCCTACCCCCACAAGAGACCCAGTACTTC.

The chain carries TRBV7-8 and TRBJ1-2, with no clear D. CDR1 is SGHVS and CDR2 is FQNEAQ in the germline V gene. The CDR3 sequence is 16 residues long. V was shortened by 1 base and J by 8 bases, with 20 bases between the two germline ends. The CDR3 DNA sequence: TGTGCCAGCAGCTTAGTCGGAGGGCAGGTCCCTGAGGGCTACACCTTC. Its translation: CASSLVGGQVPEGYTF.

This chain uses TRBV10-1 with TRBJ2-1; unclear D gene. The V and J ends lost 4 bases and 2 bases respectively, with 15 bases between them. The CDR3 sequence is 16 residues long. In germline, CDR1 is WNHNN, CDR2 SYGVQD (reference sequence). The CDR3 protein is CASSVLVDGPYNEQFF. The CDR3 coding sequence is TGCGCCAGCAGTGTTCTAGTCGACGGCCCCTACAATGAGCAGTTCTTC.

This rearrangement joins TRBV6-9 to TRBJ2-1; no clear D. CDR3 length: 15 residues. The V gene lost 2 bases and the J gene lost 8 bases, with 16 bases spanning the gap. In germline, CDR1 is MNHGY, CDR2 SVAAGI. The chain's CDR3 is CASSYPALVFDEQFF. In nucleotides, the CDR3 is TGTGCCAGCAGTTATCCTGCGCTAGTGTTTGATGAGCAGTTCTTC.

This clone was observed once. J is TRBJ2-7 and V is TRBV5-1; TRBD2 agrees at 15 bases. CDR1 is SGHRS, CDR2 YFSETQ, per germline. The CDR3 runs 15 residues. The ends lost 4 bases at V and 4 bases at J; junction bases unmatched: 3. The CDR3 sequence: CASSDGTSGRYEQYF. The CDR3 DNA follows: TGCGCCAGCAGCGATGGGACTAGCGGGAGGTACGAGCAGTACTTC.

This clone was counted once. The chain has TRBV10-2 and TRBJ1-5; D is ambiguous. Germline values: CDR1 WSHSY, CDR2 SAAADI. V gave up 3 bases and J gave up 4 bases, with 10 bases separating them. The CDR3 sequence is 14 residues long. The CDR3 nucleotides are TGCGCCAGCAGTGATAAGAGTAAAAATCAGCCCCAGCATTTT. Encoded protein: CASSDKSKNQPQHF.

This sequence joins TRBV7-9 and TRBJ2-7; D not certain. CDR1 is SEHNR and CDR2 is FQNEAQ in the germline V gene (reference sequence). The CDR3 runs 14 residues. V lost 2 bases and J 0 bases, leaving 8 bases between the germline ends. CDR3 sequence (DNA): TGTGCCAGCAGCTTACTGTCGAGCTCCTACGAGCAGTACTTC. It translates to CASSLLSSSYEQYF.

The gene calls are TRBV30 and TRBJ1-4; perhaps TRBD1 as D (5 bases). The germline gives CDR1 GTSNPN, CDR2 SVGIG (reference sequence). V shed 1 base and J shed 7 bases, with 13 bases lying between them. The CDR3 has 14 amino acids. This CDR3 is CAWSAGKEGEKLFF. The CDR3, as DNA: TGTGCCTGGAGTGCAGGGAAGGAAGGTGAAAAACTGTTTTTT.

The rearrangement joins TRBV5-1 to TRBJ1-1, with 8 nucleotides matching TRBD1. The germline V gene encodes CDR1 SGHRS and CDR2 YFSETQ. With V trimmed by 4 bases and J by 3 bases, 5 bases remained unmatched. The CDR3 is made up of 14 amino acids. The CDR3: CASSPGTGHTEAFF. The CDR3 nucleotides are TGCGCCAGCAGCCCCGGGACAGGACACACTGAAGCTTTCTTT.

The chain joins TRBV10-2 to TRBJ2-1; D gene ambiguous. Looked up from germline, CDR1 is WSHSY and CDR2 is SAAADI. The CDR3 contains 12 residues. The V end was cut by 3 bases, the J end by 5 bases, with 5 bases between. CDR3 sequence: CASSDADNEQFF. CDR3 DNA sequence: TGCGCCAGCAGTGACGCAGACAATGAGCAGTTCTTC.

The chain couples TRBV18 to TRBJ1-4, with D possibly TRBD1 on 6 matching bases. In germline, CDR1 is KGHSH, CDR2 LQKENI. Trimming took off 0 bases at V and 6 bases at J, with 20 bases between the two ends. CDR3 length: 18 residues. The CDR3 here is CASSPPLGQSLTYEKLFF. The CDR3 bases are TGTGCCAGCTCACCACCGTTGGGACAAAGCCTAACGTATGAAAAACTGTTTTTT.

The rearrangement uses TRBV28 and TRBJ2-3, with D possibly matching TRBD2 (5 bases). V lost 5 bases and J 1 base, leaving 16 bases between the germline ends. CDR1 is MDHEN and CDR2 is SYDVKM in the germline V gene. The CDR3 is 16 amino acids. The CDR3 bases are TGTGCCAGCAGTCTCTCGAGAGGGATTGGCACAGATACGCAGTATTTT. It codes for CASSLSRGIGTDTQYF.

The chain has TRBV6-1 and TRBJ2-7, with D maybe TRBD1 (5 bases). CDR1 is MNHNS, CDR2 SASEGT, per germline. Trimming stripped 8 bases from V and 3 bases from J, with 5 bases between. The CDR3 length is 10 residues. In DNA, the CDR3 is TGTGCCAGCCAGGGCTACGAGCAGTACTTC. It is translated as CASQGYEQYF.

The chain uses TRBV4-1 and TRBJ2-4; D gene uncertain. The CDR3 totals 12 residues. Germline CDR1 reads MGHRA; CDR2 reads YSYEKL. Trimming stripped 2 bases from V and 11 bases from J, with 10 bases between. The CDR3 sequence: CASSQPLSLQYF. CDR3 DNA sequence: TGCGCCAGCAGCCAACCTTTGAGTCTTCAGTACTTC.

The table lists this clone with a few counts. The rearrangement uses TRBV7-2 and TRBJ2-7; D might be TRBD1 (6 bases). V lost 1 base, J lost 12 bases, and 16 bases lay in between. The CDR3 consists of 13 residues. The germline V gene encodes CDR1 SGHTA and CDR2 FQGNSA. CDR3: CASSLEWGQGLYF. CDR3 nucleotide sequence: TGTGCCAGCAGCTTAGAGTGGGGCCAGGGGCTGTACTTC. Using reference TRBV7-2 and TRBJ2-7 for the parts outside the CDR3, the full variable domain is GAGVSQSPSNKVTEKGKDVELRCDPISGHTALYWYRQSLGQGLEFLIYFQGNSAPDKSGLPSDRFSAERTGGSVSTLTIQRTQQEDSAVYLCASSLEWGQGLYFGPGTRLTVT.

V gene TRBV4-1 combines with J gene TRBJ1-5, with 8 bases lining up with TRBD1. Germline CDR1 reads MGHRA; CDR2 reads YSYEKL. CDR3 length: 16 amino acids. V shed 0 bases, J shed 5 bases, and the junction held 6 bases outside the gene matches. CDR3 sequence: CASSQEAGGRYQPQHF. The CDR3 nucleotides read TGCGCCAGCAGCCAAGAGGCAGGGGGCCGCTATCAGCCCCAGCATTTT.

The CDR3 DNA reads TGTGCCAGCAGCCCCCCCCTAGCGGGGCTTTTAACTAGCACAGATACGCAGTATTTT. Encoded protein: CASSPPLAGLLTSTDTQYF. The chain recombines TRBV4-2 with TRBJ2-3; 9 bases are shared with TRBD2. The CDR3 covers 19 residues. J gave up 0 bases and V 4 bases, and 14 bases lay outside the gene matches. Per the germline V gene, CDR1 is LGHNA and CDR2 is YNFKEQ.

V usage is TRBV6-5 and J usage is TRBJ2-7; 10 bases fit TRBD2. Germline trimming cut 6 bases from V and 3 bases from J; bases unmatched to any gene: 5. The germline CDR1 and CDR2 sequences are MNHEY and SVGAGI. This CDR3 has 14 amino acids. Here the CDR3 DNA reads TGTGCCAGCAGGCGGTCTAGCGGGAGCTACGAGCAGTACTTC. Translating gives CASRRSSGSYEQYF.

This clone showed up just once. The chain joins TRBV6-5 to TRBJ1-2; 9 positions agree with TRBD1. Losses at the gene ends were 6 bases for V and 6 bases for J; bases not matched to a gene: 11. Germline CDR1 and CDR2: MNHEY and SVGAGI. The CDR3 spans 15 residues. In DNA form, the CDR3 reads TGTGCCAGCAGAAACCCCTCTACAGGGGGCGATGGCTACACCTTC. Protein sequence: CASRNPSTGGDGYTF.

The count of this clone is one. The CDR3 sequence: CASSLVGNQESYEQYF. The CDR3 bases are TGTGCCAGCAGCTTAGTCGGTAATCAGGAATCCTACGAGCAGTACTTC. V usage is TRBV7-9 and J usage is TRBJ2-7; D ambiguous. Trimming shortened V by 1 base and J by 1 base, and 14 bases separated the two germline ends. The CDR3 covers 16 residues. Per germline, CDR1 SEHNR and CDR2 FQNEAQ (reference sequence).

The chain recombines TRBV13 with TRBJ2-7, with 10 bases aligning to TRBD2. The CDR3 is made up of 16 amino acids. Germline V gene data show CDR1 as PRHDT and CDR2 as FYEKMQ (reference sequence). Trimming cost V 5 bases and J 0 bases; bases outside gene matches: 7. The CDR3 sequence is CASSPGLAEFSYEQYF. The CDR3 DNA sequence: TGTGCCAGCAGCCCCGGACTAGCGGAGTTCTCCTACGAGCAGTACTTC.

The chain is built from TRBV11-2 and TRBJ2-7; TRBD2 might be the D (5 bases). The CDR3 consists of 11 residues. V was shortened by 7 bases and J by 6 bases, with 10 bases between the two germline ends. The germline V gene has CDR1 SGHAT and CDR2 FQNNGV. CDR3 region: CASTLGLEQYF. Here the CDR3 DNA reads TGTGCCAGCACCCTTGGACTCGAGCAGTACTTC.

The chain is built from TRBV28 and TRBJ1-4; no firm D call. CDR3 length: 15 residues. Germline CDR1 is MDHEN and CDR2 is SYDVKM. Between the trimmed V and J ends, which lost 7 bases and 0 bases, there was a span of 12 bases. This CDR3 is CASNLGRATNEKLFF. The DNA of the CDR3 is TGTGCCAGCAACCTCGGTCGAGCAACTAATGAAAAACTGTTTTTT.

The V and J genes are TRBV7-2 and TRBJ2-7; 9 nucleotides agree with TRBD1. V dropped 5 bases and J dropped 3; count of bases not matched to a gene: 5. The CDR3 spans 14 residues. Germline assignment: CDR1 SGHTA and CDR2 FQGNSA. The CDR3: CASSRDRVSYEQYF. The CDR3 coding sequence is TGTGCCAGCAGCAGGGACAGGGTGAGCTACGAGCAGTACTTC.

This rearrangement joins TRBV7-9 to TRBJ2-7; TRBD1 agrees at 9 bases. From germline, CDR1 is SEHNR and CDR2 FQNEAQ (reference sequence). After removal of 1 base from V and 5 bases from J, the junction contained 0 bases not matched to a gene. This CDR3 region has 13 residues. CDR3 residues: CASSLGQGDEQYF. CDR3 in DNA: TGTGCCAGCAGCTTAGGACAGGGGGACGAGCAGTACTTC.

The rearrangement links TRBV7-3 to TRBJ2-2, with D perhaps matching TRBD1 (6 bases). The CDR3 consists of 16 residues. V was clipped by 3 bases and J by 8 bases, with 19 bases between them. The V gene's germline CDR1 is SGHTA and CDR2 FQGTGA. Here the CDR3 reads CASSFTDQGMKGELFF. CDR3 sequence (DNA): TGTGCCAGCAGCTTTACGGACCAGGGGATGAAAGGGGAGCTGTTTTTT.